These 14 T cell receptor beta chains were sequenced from one sample in a study of cytomegalovirus exposure and HLA in healthy donors (dated by TCRdb to the late 2010s). Library preparation employed the immunoSEQ multiplex PCR assay. A mixture of 60 forward primers for TCR Vbeta segments and 13 reverse primers for TCR Jbeta segments was used in the multiplex PCR. The clones in this table, taken by TCRdb from immuneACCESS, are in-frame only. Not every clone is retained; where verified, under half of the shortfall comes from an unresolved V gene, and the cause of the rest is unknown. Recorded for this sample are some 93,000 clones; more than 55% of them occurred a single time. Under 6% of the sample is in the top ten clones. Sequenced material: PBMCs. The receptors here all came from a boy aged 5-17 years in good health and CMV-seropositive.

The rearrangement uses TRBV7-9 and TRBJ1-1; D possibly corresponds to TRBD1 (6 bases). V shed 1 base and J shed 4 bases, with 19 bases lying between them. The CDR3 totals 17 residues. Germline V gene sequence: CDR1 SEHNR, CDR2 FQNEAQ (reference sequence). This CDR3 is CASSLDGFRGGGTEAFF. The CDR3 nucleotides read TGTGCCAGCAGCTTAGACGGCTTCAGGGGCGGAGGCACTGAAGCTTTCTTT.

CDR3: CASSLGGPGNTIYF. CDR3 coding DNA: TGTGCCAGCAGTTTGGGCGGGCCCGGAAACACCATATATTTT. The chain joins TRBV27 to TRBJ1-3; D is unresolved. CDR1 and CDR2 from the germline V gene are MNHEY and SMNVEV (reference sequence). The ends were cut back, 3 bases at V and 4 bases at J, with 10 bases in the middle. This CDR3 region has 14 residues.

The rearrangement uses TRBV5-1 and TRBJ1-5; D perhaps matches TRBD1 (6 bases). This CDR3 has 15 residues. Germline V gives CDR1 SGHRS, CDR2 YFSETQ. Trimming removed 3 bases from V and 5 bases from J, with 15 bases in between. DNA for the CDR3: TGCGCCAGCAGCTCGACAGGAGAGCCCTATCAGCCCCAGCATTTT. Encoded protein: CASSSTGEPYQPQHF.

The gene calls are TRBV5-4 and TRBJ2-1, with D possibly being TRBD2 (6 bases). CDR1 SGHNT and CDR2 YYREEE come from the germline V gene (reference sequence). Trimming removed 4 bases from V and 3 bases from J, with 11 bases in between. This CDR3 is built from 14 residues. DNA of the CDR3: TGTGCCAGCAGCCAACGGGAGCTCTACAATGAGCAGTTCTTC. Amino acid sequence: CASSQRELYNEQFF.

The chain links TRBV4-2 to TRBJ1-1; D is unresolved. The V gene's germline CDR1 is LGHNA and CDR2 YNFKEQ. V lost 1 base and J 7 bases, leaving 7 bases between the germline ends. CDR3 length: 12 amino acids. CDR3 nucleotides: TGTGCCAGCAGCCAAGCCTTCGGTGAAGCTTTCTTT. Translated, it gives CASSQAFGEAFF.

This chain links TRBV15 with TRBJ2-3; possible D gene TRBD2, 6 bases. V gave up 0 bases and J gave up 2 bases, with 12 bases separating them. The CDR3 loop spans 16 amino acids. The germline V gene encodes CDR1 LNHNV and CDR2 YYDKDF (reference sequence). The CDR3 DNA reads TGTGCCACCAGCAGAGATCGGGGAGGTATCACAGATACGCAGTATTTT. Translation gives CATSRDRGGITDTQYF.

The V call is TRBV29-1, the J call TRBJ1-5; 7 bases align to TRBD1. The CDR3 spans 14 residues. The V and J ends lost 7 bases and 0 bases, in that order; junction bases with no gene match: 6. The germline V gene encodes CDR1 SQVTM and CDR2 ANQGSEA. DNA of the CDR3: TGCAGCGCCCGACAGGGTCTTAGCAATCAGCCCCAGCATTTT. Protein: CSARQGLSNQPQHF.

The chain couples TRBV4-3 to TRBJ2-1; no definite D call. Trimming took 0 bases from V and 7 from J, leaving 7 bases between them. Germline loops: CDR1 LGHNA, CDR2 YSLEER. There are 13 residues in the CDR3. CDR3 nucleotides: TGCGCCAGCAGCCAAGATACCGAGAATGAGCAGTTCTTC. Its protein is CASSQDTENEQFF.

This clone turned up a few times. The chain carries TRBV7-3 and TRBJ2-3, with 7 bases aligning to TRBD1. Germline lookup yields CDR1 SGHTA and CDR2 FQGTGA. J was trimmed by 3 bases and V by 5 bases; bases with no gene match: 8. The CDR3 covers 15 residues. CDR3 region: CASSPRGHWTDTQYF. CDR3 bases: TGTGCCAGCAGCCCAAGGGGGCACTGGACAGATACGCAGTATTTT.

The chain links TRBV25-1 to TRBJ1-1; a possible D gene is TRBD1 (6 bases). This CDR3 is 18 amino acids long. V lost 2 bases, J lost 2 bases, and 21 bases lay in between. Germline CDR1 MGHDK, CDR2 SYGVNS. The CDR3 sequence is CASSEGGGHRPDNTEAFF. The CDR3 DNA sequence: TGTGCCAGCAGTGAAGGGGGGGGGCACCGACCTGACAACACTGAAGCTTTCTTT.

The chain joins TRBV7-2 to TRBJ2-7; D gene ambiguous. Germline CDR1 SGHTA, CDR2 FQGNSA. This CDR3 region has 14 residues. The germline V and J ends were trimmed by 1 base and 3 bases, with 10 bases remaining between them. The CDR3 DNA sequence: TGTGCCAGCAGCTTAGGGCTTCGTCACTACGAGCAGTACTTC. This codes for CASSLGLRHYEQYF.

The rearrangement links TRBV19 to TRBJ2-2; 8 bases are shared with TRBD1. Germline CDR1 is LNHDA and CDR2 is SQIVND (reference sequence). This CDR3 has 19 amino acids. The ends lost 1 base at V and 1 base at J; junction bases unmatched: 11. CDR3 in DNA: TGTGCCAGTAGTATAGGATCTAGACAGGGGATTTGGAACACCGGGGAGCTGTTTTTT. Its translation is CASSIGSRQGIWNTGELFF.

This clone is a singleton in its sample. V and J are TRBV19 and TRBJ1-4; 10 bases map to TRBD1. CDR1 and CDR2 from the germline V gene are LNHDA and SQIVND (reference sequence). The V and J ends lost 7 bases and 7 bases, in that order; junction bases with no gene match: 27. The CDR3 is 21 residues long. The CDR3 is CASTRLGSPYPSDRGREKLFF. CDR3 in DNA: TGTGCCAGTACCCGGTTGGGCTCGCCGTACCCCTCAGACAGGGGGCGTGAAAAACTGTTTTTT.

The rearrangement uses TRBV7-2 and TRBJ2-7; TRBD2 aligns across 7 bases. The V gene end was trimmed by 2 bases and the J gene end by 10 bases; junction bases not matched to a gene: 8. Germline V CDR1 and CDR2: SGHTA, FQGNSA. The CDR3 is 13 residues long. Here the CDR3 DNA reads TGTGCCAGCAGCTTAAAGCCCCGCGGGAGCCAGTACTTC. Translating gives CASSLKPRGSQYF.